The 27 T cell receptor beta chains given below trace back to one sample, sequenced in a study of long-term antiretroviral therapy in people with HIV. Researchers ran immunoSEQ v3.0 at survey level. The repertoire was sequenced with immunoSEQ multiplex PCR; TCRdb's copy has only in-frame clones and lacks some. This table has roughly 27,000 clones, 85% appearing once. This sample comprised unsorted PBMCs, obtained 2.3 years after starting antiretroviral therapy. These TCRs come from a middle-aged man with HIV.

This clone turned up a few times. DNA of the CDR3: TGCGCCAGCAGCTTGGGAGGACGGACGAATTCACCCCTCCACTTT. Amino acid sequence: CASSLGGRTNSPLHF. The V call is TRBV5-1, the J call TRBJ1-6; unclear D gene. CDR1 SGHRS and CDR2 YFSETQ come from the germline V gene. The CDR3 totals 15 residues. V dropped 0 bases and J dropped 7 bases, with 11 bases sitting between them. The full variable domain, its missing parts supplied by reference TRBV5-1 and TRBJ1-6, is KAGVTQTPRYLIKTRGQQVTLSCSPISGHRSVSWYQQTPGQGLQFLFEYFSETQRNKGNFPGRFSGRQFSNSRSEMNVSTLELGDSALYLCASSLGGRTNSPLHFGNGTRLTVT.

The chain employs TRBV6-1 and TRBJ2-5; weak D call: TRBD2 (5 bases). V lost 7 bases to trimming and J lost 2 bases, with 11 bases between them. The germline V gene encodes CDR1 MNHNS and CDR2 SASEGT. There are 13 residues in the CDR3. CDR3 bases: TGTGCCAGCATCCCTGGACTTCAAGAGACCCAGTACTTC. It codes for CASIPGLQETQYF.

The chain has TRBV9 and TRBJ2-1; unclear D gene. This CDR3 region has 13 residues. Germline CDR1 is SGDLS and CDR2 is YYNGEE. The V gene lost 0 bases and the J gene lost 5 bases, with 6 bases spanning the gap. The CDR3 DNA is TGTGCCAGCAGCGTAGCTGGAAACAATGAGCAGTTCTTC. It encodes CASSVAGNNEQFF.

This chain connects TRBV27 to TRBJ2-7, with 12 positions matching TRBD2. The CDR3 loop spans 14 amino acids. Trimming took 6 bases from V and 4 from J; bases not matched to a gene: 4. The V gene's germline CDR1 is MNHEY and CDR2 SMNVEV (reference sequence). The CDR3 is CASSPGTSGYEQYF. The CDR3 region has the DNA TGTGCCAGCAGCCCGGGGACTAGCGGGTACGAGCAGTACTTC.

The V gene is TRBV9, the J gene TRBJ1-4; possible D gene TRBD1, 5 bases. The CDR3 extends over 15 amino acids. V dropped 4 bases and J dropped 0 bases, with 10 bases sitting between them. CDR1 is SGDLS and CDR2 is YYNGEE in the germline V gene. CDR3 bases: TGTGCCAGCAGCACTACGGGGGCAACTAATGAAAAACTGTTTTTT. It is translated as CASSTTGATNEKLFF.

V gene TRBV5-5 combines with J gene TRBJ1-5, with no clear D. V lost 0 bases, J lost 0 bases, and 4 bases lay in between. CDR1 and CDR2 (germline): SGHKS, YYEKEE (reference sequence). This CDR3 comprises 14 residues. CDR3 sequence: CASSLVASNQPQHF. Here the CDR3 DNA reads TGTGCCAGCAGCTTGGTCGCTAGCAATCAGCCCCAGCATTTT.

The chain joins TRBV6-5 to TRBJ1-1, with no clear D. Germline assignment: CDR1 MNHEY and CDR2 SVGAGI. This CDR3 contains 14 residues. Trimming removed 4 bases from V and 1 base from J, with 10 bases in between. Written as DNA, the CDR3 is TGTGCCAGCAGTTTGGCAGCTTCGAACACTGAAGCTTTCTTT. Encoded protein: CASSLAASNTEAFF.

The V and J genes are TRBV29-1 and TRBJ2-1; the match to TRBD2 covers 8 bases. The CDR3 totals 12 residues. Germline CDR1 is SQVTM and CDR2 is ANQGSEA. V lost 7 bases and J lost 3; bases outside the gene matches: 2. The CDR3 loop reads CSGGLVYNEQFF. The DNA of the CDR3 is TGCAGCGGGGGACTAGTCTACAATGAGCAGTTCTTC.

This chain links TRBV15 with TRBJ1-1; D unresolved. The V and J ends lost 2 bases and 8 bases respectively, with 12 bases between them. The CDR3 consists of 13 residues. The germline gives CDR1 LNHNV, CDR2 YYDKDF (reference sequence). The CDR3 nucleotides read TGTGCCACCAGCAGAACTCGGGCAGAGGAAGCTTTCTTT. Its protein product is CATSRTRAEEAFF.

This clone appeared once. The DNA for the CDR3 is TGTGCCAGCAGCTCGTCTCCAGGACCCCTGGTGAACACTGAAGCTTTCTTT. Encoded protein: CASSSSPGPLVNTEAFF. The chain has TRBV7-2 and TRBJ1-1; D gene ambiguous. There are 17 residues in the CDR3. The germline CDR1 and CDR2 sequences are SGHTA and FQGNSA. V dropped 4 bases and J dropped 0 bases, with 18 bases sitting between them.

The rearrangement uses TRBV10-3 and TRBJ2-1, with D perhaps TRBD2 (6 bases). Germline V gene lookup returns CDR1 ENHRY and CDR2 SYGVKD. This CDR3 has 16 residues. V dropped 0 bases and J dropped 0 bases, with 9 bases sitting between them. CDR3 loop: CAISESRDFSYNEQFF. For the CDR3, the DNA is TGTGCCATCAGTGAGTCGCGGGACTTCTCCTACAATGAGCAGTTCTTC.

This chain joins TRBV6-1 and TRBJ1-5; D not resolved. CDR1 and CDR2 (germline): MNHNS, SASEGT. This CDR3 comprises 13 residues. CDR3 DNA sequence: TGTGGCTGCCGGCCAGGCATCAATCAGCCCCAGCATTTT. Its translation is CGCRPGINQPQHF.

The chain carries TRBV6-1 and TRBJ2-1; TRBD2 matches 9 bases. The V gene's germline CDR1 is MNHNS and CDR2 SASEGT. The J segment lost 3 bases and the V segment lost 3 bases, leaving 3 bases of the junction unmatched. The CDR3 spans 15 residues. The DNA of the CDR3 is TGTGCCAGCAGTGATAGCGGGAGTGGCTACAATGAGCAGTTCTTC. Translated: CASSDSGSGYNEQFF.

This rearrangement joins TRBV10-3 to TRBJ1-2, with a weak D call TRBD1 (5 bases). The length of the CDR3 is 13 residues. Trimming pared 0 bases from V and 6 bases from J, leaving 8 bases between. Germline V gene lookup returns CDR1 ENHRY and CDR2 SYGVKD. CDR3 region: CAISESEGDGYTF. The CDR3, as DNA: TGTGCCATCAGTGAGTCGGAAGGGGATGGCTACACCTTC.

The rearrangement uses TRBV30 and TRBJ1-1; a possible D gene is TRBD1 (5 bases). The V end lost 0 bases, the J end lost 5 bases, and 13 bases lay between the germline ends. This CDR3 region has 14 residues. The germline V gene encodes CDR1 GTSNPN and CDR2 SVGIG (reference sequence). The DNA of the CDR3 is TGTGCCTGGAGTGTAAGGGGAGAGAGAACTGAAGCTTTCTTT. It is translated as CAWSVRGERTEAFF. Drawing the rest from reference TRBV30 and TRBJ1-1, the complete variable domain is SQTIHQWPATLVQPVGSPLSLECTVEGTSNPNLYWYRQAAGRGLQLLFYSVGIGQISSEVPQNLSASRPQDRQFILSSKKLLLSDSGFYLCAWSVRGERTEAFFGQGTRLTVV.

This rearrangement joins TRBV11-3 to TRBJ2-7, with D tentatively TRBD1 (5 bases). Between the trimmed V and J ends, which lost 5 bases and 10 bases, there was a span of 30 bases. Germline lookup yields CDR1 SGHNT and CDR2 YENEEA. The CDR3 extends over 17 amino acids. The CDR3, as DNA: TGTGCCAGCAGCCCCTGGGAAGGGGCCTTAGCAAGGAGTAGCCAGTACTTC. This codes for CASSPWEGALARSSQYF.

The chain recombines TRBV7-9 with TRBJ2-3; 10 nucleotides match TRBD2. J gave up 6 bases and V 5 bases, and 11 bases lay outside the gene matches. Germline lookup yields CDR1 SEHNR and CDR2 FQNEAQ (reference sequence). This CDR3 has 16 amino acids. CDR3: CASSQGSGGARDTQYF. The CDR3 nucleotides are TGTGCCAGCAGCCAAGGAAGCGGGGGGGCAAGGGATACGCAGTATTTT.

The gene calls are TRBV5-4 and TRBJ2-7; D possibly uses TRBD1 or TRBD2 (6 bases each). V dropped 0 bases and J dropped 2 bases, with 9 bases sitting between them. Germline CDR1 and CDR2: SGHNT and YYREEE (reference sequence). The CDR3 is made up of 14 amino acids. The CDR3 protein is CASSLAEGAYEQYF. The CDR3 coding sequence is TGTGCCAGCAGCTTGGCGGAGGGGGCCTACGAGCAGTACTTC.

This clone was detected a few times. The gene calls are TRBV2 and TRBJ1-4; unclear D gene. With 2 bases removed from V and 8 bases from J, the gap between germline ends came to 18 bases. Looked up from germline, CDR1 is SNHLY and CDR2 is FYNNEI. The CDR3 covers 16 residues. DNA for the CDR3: TGTGCCAGCAGTGAAATTCGACTCAGGTTTGGGGAAAAACTGTTTTTT. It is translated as CASSEIRLRFGEKLFF. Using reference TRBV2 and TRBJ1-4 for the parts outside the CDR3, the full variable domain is EPEVTQTPSHQVTQMGQEVILRCVPISNHLYFYWYRQILGQKVEFLVSFYNNEISEKSEIFDDQFSVERPDGSNFTLKIRSTKLEDSAMYFCASSEIRLRFGEKLFFGSGTQLSVL.

CDR3 in amino acids: CASSLSTSSPTDTQYF. In nucleotides, the CDR3 is TGTGCCAGCAGCTTATCGACTAGTTCACCCACAGATACGCAGTATTTT. V and J are TRBV7-6 and TRBJ2-3; D may be TRBD2 (6 bases). Germline loops: CDR1 SGHVS, CDR2 FNYEAQ. The CDR3 runs 16 residues. The V and J ends lost 2 bases and 2 bases respectively, with 14 bases between them.

The CDR3 reads CASSSRETQYF. The CDR3 DNA reads as TGTGCCAGCAGCTCGAGGGAGACCCAGTACTTC. This rearrangement joins TRBV7-9 to TRBJ2-5, with no clear D. CDR3 length: 11 residues. CDR1 and CDR2 from the germline V gene are SEHNR and FQNEAQ (reference sequence). Trimming took 4 bases from V and 5 from J, leaving 5 bases between them.

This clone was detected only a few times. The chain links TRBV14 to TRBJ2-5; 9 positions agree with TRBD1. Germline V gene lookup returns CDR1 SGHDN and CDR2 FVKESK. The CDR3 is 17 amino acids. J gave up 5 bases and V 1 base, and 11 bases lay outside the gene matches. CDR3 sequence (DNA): TGTGCCAGCAGCCAAGGCACAGGGGGCGTAAAATCGGAGACCCAGTACTTC. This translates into CASSQGTGGVKSETQYF.

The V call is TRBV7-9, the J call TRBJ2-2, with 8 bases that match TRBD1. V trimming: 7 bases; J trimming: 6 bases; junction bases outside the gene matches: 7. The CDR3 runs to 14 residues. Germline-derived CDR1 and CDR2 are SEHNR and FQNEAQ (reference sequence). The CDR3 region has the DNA TGTGCCAGCACCTTGGACAGGGCTTCCGGGGAGCTGTTTTTT. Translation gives CASTLDRASGELFF.

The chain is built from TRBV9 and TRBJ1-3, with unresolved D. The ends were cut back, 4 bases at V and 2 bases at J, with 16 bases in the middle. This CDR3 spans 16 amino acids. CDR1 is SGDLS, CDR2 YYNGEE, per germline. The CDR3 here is CASSPQFELPGNTIYF. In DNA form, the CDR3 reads TGTGCCAGCAGCCCCCAGTTCGAGTTACCTGGAAACACCATATATTTT. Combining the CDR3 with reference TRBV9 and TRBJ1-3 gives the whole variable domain DSGVTQTPKHLITATGQRVTLRCSPRSGDLSVYWYQQSLDQGLQFLIQYYNGEERAKGNILERFSAQQFPDLHSELNLSSLELGDSALYFCASSPQFELPGNTIYFGEGSWLTVV.

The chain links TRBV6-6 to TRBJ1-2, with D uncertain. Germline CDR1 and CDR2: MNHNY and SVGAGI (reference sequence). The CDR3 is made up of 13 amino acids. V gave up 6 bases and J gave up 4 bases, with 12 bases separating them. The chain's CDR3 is CASRIPGLYGYTF. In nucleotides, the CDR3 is TGTGCCAGCAGGATACCAGGTCTCTATGGCTACACCTTC.

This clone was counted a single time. The CDR3 sequence is CASSSSPGTHYGYTF. DNA for the CDR3: TGTGCCAGCAGTTCCAGCCCCGGGACACACTATGGCTACACCTTC. The J gene is TRBJ1-2, the V gene TRBV27, with D tentatively TRBD1 (6 bases). Germline values: CDR1 MNHEY, CDR2 SMNVEV (reference sequence). The CDR3 totals 15 residues. Trimming took 4 bases from V and 3 from J, leaving 15 bases between them.

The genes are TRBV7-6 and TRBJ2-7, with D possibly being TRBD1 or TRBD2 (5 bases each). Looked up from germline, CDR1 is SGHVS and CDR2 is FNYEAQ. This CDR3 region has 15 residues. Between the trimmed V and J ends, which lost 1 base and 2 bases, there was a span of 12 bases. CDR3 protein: CASSLGGPSTYEQYF. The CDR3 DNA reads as TGTGCCAGCAGCTTAGGGGGACCATCAACCTACGAGCAGTACTTC.